Sequencing of this T cell receptor (beta chain) was carried out in a study of blood T cell repertoires in COVID-19. Study-level information: Acute-phase and convalescent COVID-19 samples originated in the United States, Italy and Spain.

Sequencing was performed with immunoSEQ multiplex PCR; in TCRdb, only in-frame clones are kept and a portion is missing. The sample yields around 26,000 clones, roughly 92% seen once. J gave up 5 bases and V 6 bases, and 3 bases lay outside the gene matches. Germline V gene sequence: CDR1 SNHLY, CDR2 FYNNEI. This CDR3 region has 15 residues. The rearrangement joins TRBV2 to TRBJ2-5; TRBD2 matches at 16 bases. The sample consisted of peripheral blood. The clonotype was recovered from a human donor in a cohort sampled during active COVID-19. CDR3: CASRGLAGGPETQYF. CDR3 DNA: TGTGCCAGCAGGGGACTAGCGGGGGGGCCGGAGACCCAGTACTTC. Together with reference TRBV2 and TRBJ2-5, the CDR3 gives the full variable domain: EPEVTQTPSHQVTQMGQEVILRCVPISNHLYFYWYRQILGQKVEFLVSFYNNEISEKSEIFDDQFSVERPDGSNFTLKIRSTKLEDSAMYFCASRGLAGGPETQYFGPGTRLLVL.